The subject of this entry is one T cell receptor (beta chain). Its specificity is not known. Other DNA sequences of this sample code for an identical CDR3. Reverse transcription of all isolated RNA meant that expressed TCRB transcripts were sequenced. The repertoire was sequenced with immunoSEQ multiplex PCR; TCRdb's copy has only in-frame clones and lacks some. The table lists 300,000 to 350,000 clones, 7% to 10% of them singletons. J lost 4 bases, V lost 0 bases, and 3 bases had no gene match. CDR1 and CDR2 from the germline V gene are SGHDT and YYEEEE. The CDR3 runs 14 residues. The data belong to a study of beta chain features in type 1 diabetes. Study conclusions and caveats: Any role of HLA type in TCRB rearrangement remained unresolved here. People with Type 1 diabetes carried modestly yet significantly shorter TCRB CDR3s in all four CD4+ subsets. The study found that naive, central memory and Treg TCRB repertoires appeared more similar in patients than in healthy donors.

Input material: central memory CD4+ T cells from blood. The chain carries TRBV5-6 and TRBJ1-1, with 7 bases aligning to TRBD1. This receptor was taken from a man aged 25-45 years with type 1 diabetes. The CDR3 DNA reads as TGTGCCAGCAGCTTGGTGTCAGGGGGCACTGAAGCTTTCTTT. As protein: CASSLVSGGTEAFF. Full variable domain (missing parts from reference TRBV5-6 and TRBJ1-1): DAGVTQSPTHLIKTRGQQVTLRCSPKSGHDTVSWYQQALGQGPQFIFQYYEEEERQRGNFPDRFSGHQFPNYSSELNVNALLLGDSALYLCASSLVSGGTEAFFGQGTRLTVV.